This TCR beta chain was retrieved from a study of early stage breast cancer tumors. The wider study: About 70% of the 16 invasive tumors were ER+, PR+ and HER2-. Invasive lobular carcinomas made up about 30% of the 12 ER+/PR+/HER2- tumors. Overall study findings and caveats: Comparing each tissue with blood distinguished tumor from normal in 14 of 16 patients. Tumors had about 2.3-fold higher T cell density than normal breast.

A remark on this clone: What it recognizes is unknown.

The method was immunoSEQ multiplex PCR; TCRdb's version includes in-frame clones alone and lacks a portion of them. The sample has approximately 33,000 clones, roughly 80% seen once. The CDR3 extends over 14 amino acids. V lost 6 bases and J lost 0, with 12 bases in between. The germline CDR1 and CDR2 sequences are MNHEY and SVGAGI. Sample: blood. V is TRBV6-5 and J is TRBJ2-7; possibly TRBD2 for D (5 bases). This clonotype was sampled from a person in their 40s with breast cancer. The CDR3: CASRFDEGSYEQYF. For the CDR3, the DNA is TGTGCCAGCAGGTTCGATGAGGGCTCCTACGAGCAGTACTTC.